This entry features one T cell receptor (beta chain) sequence. This entry belongs to a study of T cell repertoires in cytomegalovirus infection. This CDR3 region has 12 residues. The V and J ends lost 6 bases and 6 bases respectively, with 8 bases between them. TCRdb redid the calling of the reads with MiXCR, one entry per CDR3 protein. The sample shows hundreds of thousands of distinct CDR3 sequences, about a sixth of them seen only once. The chain links TRBV12-3 or TRBV12-4 to TRBJ2-2; no definite D call. The sequence was collected from a human donor in good health (CMV status not recorded). Some clones in this sample may be carry-over from other donors' samples. Sequenced input: PBMCs. The CDR3 bases are TGTGCCAGCAGCCTTACATCCGGGGAGCTGTTTTTT. The encoded protein is CASSLTSGELFF.